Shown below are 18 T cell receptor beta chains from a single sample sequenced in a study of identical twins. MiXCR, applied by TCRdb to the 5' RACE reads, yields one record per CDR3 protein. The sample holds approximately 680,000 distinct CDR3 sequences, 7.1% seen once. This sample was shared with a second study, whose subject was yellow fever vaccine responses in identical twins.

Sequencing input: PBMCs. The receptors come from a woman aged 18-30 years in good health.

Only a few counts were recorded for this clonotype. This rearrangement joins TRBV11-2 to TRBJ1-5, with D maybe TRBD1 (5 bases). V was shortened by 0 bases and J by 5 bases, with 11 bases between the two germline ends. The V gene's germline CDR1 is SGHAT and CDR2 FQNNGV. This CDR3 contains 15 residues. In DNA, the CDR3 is TGTGCCAGCAGCTTAGAGGGGGGGAGGGATCAGCCCCAGCATTTT. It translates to CASSLEGGRDQPQHF.

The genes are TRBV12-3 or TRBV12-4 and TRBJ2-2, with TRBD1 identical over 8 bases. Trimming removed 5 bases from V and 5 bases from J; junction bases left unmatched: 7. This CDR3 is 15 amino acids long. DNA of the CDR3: TGTGCCAGCAGTCTGCGGACAGGGTATACCGGGGAGCTGTTTTTT. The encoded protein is CASSLRTGYTGELFF.

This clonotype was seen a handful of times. The CDR3 sequence: CATSRDGSGITDTQYF. The DNA for the CDR3 is TGTGCCACCAGCAGAGATGGCAGCGGGATCACAGATACGCAGTATTTT. The V gene is TRBV15, the J gene TRBJ2-3; 7 bases line up with TRBD2. Germline CDR1 LNHNV, CDR2 YYDKDF (reference sequence). J gave up 2 bases and V 0 bases, and 5 bases lay outside the gene matches. This CDR3 has 16 residues.

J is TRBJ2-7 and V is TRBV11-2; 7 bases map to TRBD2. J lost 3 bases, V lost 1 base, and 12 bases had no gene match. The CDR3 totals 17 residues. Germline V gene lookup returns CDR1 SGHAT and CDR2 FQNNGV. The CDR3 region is CASSLVEVSGSYYEQYF. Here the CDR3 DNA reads TGTGCCAGCAGCTTAGTTGAGGTTAGCGGGTCTTACTACGAGCAGTACTTC.

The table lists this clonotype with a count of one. CDR3 loop: CASSLAENQETQYF. CDR3 bases: TGTGCCAGCAGCCTAGCGGAGAACCAAGAGACCCAGTACTTC. The V and J genes are TRBV28 and TRBJ2-5; TRBD2 agrees at 7 bases. J was trimmed by 0 bases and V by 6 bases; bases with no gene match: 4. From germline, CDR1 is MDHEN and CDR2 SYDVKM. CDR3 size: 14 residues.

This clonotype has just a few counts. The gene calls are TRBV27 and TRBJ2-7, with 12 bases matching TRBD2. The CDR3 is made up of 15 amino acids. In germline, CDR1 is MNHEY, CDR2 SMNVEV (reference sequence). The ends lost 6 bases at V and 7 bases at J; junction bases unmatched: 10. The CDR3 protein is CASSLSSGRAWEQYF. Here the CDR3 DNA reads TGTGCCAGCAGCCTCTCTAGCGGGAGGGCCTGGGAGCAGTACTTC.

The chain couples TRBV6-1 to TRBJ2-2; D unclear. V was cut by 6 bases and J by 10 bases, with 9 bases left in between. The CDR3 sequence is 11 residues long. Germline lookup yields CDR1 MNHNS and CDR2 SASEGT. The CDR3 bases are TGTGCCAGCAGCCCCCGTTTGGAGCTGTTTTTT. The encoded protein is CASSPRLELFF.

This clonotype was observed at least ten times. The chain's CDR3 is CASSSVPDGETQYF. CDR3 sequence (DNA): TGTGCCAGCAGCTCCGTACCGGATGGGGAGACCCAGTACTTC. This rearrangement joins TRBV13 to TRBJ2-5, with D hard to call. Germline CDR1 reads PRHDT; CDR2 reads FYEKMQ (reference sequence). V was clipped by 4 bases and J by 5 bases, with 14 bases between them. The length of the CDR3 is 14 residues. The whole variable domain, filled in from reference TRBV13 and TRBJ2-5, reads AAGVIQSPRHLIKEKRETATLKCYPIPRHDTVYWYQQGPGQDPQFLISFYEKMQSDKGSIPDRFSAQQFSDYHSELNMSSLELGDSALYFCASSSVPDGETQYFGPGTRLLVL.

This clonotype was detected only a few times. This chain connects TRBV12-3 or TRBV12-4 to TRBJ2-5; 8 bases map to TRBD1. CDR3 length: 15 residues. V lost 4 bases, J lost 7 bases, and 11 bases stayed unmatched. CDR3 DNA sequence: TGTGCCAGCAGTTCCTGGGACAGGCGGACGGGGACCCAGTACTTC. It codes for CASSSWDRRTGTQYF.

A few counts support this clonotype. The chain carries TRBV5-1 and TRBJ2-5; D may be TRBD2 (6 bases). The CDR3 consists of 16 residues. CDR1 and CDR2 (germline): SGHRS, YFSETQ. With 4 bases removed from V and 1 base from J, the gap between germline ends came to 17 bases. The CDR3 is CASSRPGGEGQETQYF. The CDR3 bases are TGCGCCAGCAGCCGCCCCGGGGGTGAGGGCCAAGAGACCCAGTACTTC.

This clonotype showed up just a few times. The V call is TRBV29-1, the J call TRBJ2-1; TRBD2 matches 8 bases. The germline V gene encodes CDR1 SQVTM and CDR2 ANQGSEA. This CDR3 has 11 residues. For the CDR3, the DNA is TGCAGTTCACTAGCGGTAGGTGAGCAGTTCTTC. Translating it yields CSSLAVGEQFF.

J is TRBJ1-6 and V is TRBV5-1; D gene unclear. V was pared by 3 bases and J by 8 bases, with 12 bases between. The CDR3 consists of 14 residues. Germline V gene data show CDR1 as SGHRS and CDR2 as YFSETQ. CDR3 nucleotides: TGCGCCAGCAGCTCGGGATTACCGGATTCACCCCTCCACTTT. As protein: CASSSGLPDSPLHF.

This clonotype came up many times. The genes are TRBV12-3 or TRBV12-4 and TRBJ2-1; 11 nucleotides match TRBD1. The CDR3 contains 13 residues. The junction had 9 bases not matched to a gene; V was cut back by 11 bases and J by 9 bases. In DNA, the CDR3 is TGTGCCGGCGGGACAGGGGGTTCGGGTGAGCAGTTCTTC. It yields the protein CAGGTGGSGEQFF.

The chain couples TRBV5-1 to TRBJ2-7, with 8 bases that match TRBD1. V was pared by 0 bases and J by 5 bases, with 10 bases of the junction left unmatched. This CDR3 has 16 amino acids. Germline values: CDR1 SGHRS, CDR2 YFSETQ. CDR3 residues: CASSLGGQAGVDEQYF. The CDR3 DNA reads TGCGCCAGCAGCTTGGGGGGACAGGCCGGGGTTGACGAGCAGTACTTC. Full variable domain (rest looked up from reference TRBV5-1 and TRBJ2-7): KAGVTQTPRYLIKTRGQQVTLSCSPISGHRSVSWYQQTPGQGLQFLFEYFSETQRNKGNFPGRFSGRQFSNSRSEMNVSTLELGDSALYLCASSLGGQAGVDEQYFGPGTRLTVT.

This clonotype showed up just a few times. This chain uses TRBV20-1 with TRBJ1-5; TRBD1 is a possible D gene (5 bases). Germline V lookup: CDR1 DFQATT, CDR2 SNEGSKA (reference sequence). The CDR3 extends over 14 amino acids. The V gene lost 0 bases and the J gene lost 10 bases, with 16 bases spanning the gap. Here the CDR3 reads CSARDRGVFGPQHF. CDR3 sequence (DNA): TGCAGTGCTAGAGATCGGGGGGTCTTCGGTCCCCAGCATTTT.

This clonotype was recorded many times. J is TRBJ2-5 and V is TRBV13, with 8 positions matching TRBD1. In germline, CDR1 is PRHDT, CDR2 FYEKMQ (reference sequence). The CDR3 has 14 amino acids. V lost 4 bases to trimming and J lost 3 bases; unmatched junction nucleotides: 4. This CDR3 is CASSSSDREETQYF. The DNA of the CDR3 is TGTGCCAGCAGCTCGTCGGACAGGGAAGAGACCCAGTACTTC.

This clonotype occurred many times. CDR3 in DNA: TGTGCCAGCAGCCGCACAGGGGGCTCTGAAGCTTTCTTT. Translation: CASSRTGGSEAFF. The chain combines TRBV3-1 with TRBJ1-1; 9 bases line up with TRBD1. This CDR3 is 13 amino acids long. Germline V CDR1 and CDR2: LGHDT, YNNKEL (reference sequence). With 4 bases clipped from V and 6 bases from J, the junction kept 3 bases outside the gene matches.

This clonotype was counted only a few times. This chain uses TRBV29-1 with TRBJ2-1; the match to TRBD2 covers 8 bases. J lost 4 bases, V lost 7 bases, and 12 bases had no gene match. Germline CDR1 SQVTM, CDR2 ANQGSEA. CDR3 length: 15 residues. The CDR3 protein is CSARRTSGGYNEQFF. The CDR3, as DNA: TGCAGCGCCCGGAGAACTAGCGGAGGTTACAATGAGCAGTTCTTC.